This TCR beta chain was identified during a study of T cells in Graves' hyperthyroidism and ophthalmopathy. Points from the study as a whole: Most thyroid clonotypes expanded above 0.001 were also detected in blood.

This CDR3 contains 16 residues. Trimming took 6 bases from V and 0 from J, leaving 15 bases between them. CDR1 and CDR2 (germline): LGHDT, YNNKEL (reference sequence). The study left out patients who had uncontrolled infection, other autoimmune disease, pregnancy or lactation. A roughly 9.7 ml volume of fresh peripheral blood provided the PBMCs. Many counts were recorded for this clonotype. Antigen: not known. RNA transcripts yielded amplified TCR beta CDR3 regions. The HTBI set primed first-round TCR CDR3 RT-PCR. TCRdb fed the multiplex PCR reads into MiXCR, producing one record per CDR3 protein. The sample has over 550,000 distinct CDR3 sequences, 15% to 20% seen once.

Sequenced: blood. This sequence originates from a woman between 18 and 29 years old with Graves' hyperthyroidism. V is TRBV3-1 and J is TRBJ2-1; maybe TRBD1 (6 bases). DNA of the CDR3: TGTGCCAGCAGACCAACGGGACAAAGCTCCTACAATGAGCAGTTCTTC. It encodes CASRPTGQSSYNEQFF.